The rows below give T cell receptor beta chains drawn from one sample of a study of vaccination and CD4 T cells after COVID-19. TCRdb redid the calling of the PCR reads with MiXCR, one entry per CDR3 protein. The table records some 18,000 distinct CDR3 sequences, about two thirds of them present only once. These TCRs are of unknown antigen specificity. Sequenced input: CD4+ T cells from blood, cultured in vitro. Receptors were obtained from a human donor who had recovered from COVID-19. Both conserved end residues are part of each CDR3. A D gene is named only where the DNA matches it firmly.

. | TRBJ2-5 | TRBV7-9 | CASSWAVQETQYF
. | TRBJ2-7 | TRBV6-5 | CASSYSGAGERLTYEQYF
. | TRBJ2-2 | TRBV4-3 | CASSQDKTARNTGELFF
. | TRBJ2-5 | TRBV6-1 | CASSQLVQETQYF
TRBD1 | TRBJ2-6 | TRBV12-3/TRBV12-4 | CASSSKGTGFGSGANVLTF
. | TRBJ1-1 | TRBV19 | CASSIVTNTEAFF
. | TRBJ1-6 | TRBV6-1 | CASSPKGAQYNSPLHF
TRBD1 | TRBJ1-2 | TRBV10-3 | CAISTGGEDYGYTF
. | TRBJ1-6 | TRBV7-6 | CASSLDGGRYNSPLHF
. | TRBJ2-1 | TRBV6-1 | CASSQRNEQFF
. | TRBJ1-2 | TRBV6-1 | CASSPMDRNGYTF
. | TRBJ1-2 | TRBV30 | CAWSSSVYGYTF
TRBD1 | TRBJ2-5 | TRBV12-3/TRBV12-4 | CASSLRQGGETQYF
. | TRBJ2-4 | TRBV2 | CASGEEATAKNIQYF
TRBD1 | TRBJ2-2 | TRBV15 | CATSPDRAFTGELFF
. | TRBJ2-3 | TRBV20-1 | CSASGRTDTQYF
TRBD2 | TRBJ2-3 | TRBV7-9 | CASSLPREGDTQYF
TRBD2 | TRBJ2-7 | TRBV15 | CATSKTSGSYEQYF
. | TRBJ1-1 | TRBV20-1 | CSALQARQLPTEAFF